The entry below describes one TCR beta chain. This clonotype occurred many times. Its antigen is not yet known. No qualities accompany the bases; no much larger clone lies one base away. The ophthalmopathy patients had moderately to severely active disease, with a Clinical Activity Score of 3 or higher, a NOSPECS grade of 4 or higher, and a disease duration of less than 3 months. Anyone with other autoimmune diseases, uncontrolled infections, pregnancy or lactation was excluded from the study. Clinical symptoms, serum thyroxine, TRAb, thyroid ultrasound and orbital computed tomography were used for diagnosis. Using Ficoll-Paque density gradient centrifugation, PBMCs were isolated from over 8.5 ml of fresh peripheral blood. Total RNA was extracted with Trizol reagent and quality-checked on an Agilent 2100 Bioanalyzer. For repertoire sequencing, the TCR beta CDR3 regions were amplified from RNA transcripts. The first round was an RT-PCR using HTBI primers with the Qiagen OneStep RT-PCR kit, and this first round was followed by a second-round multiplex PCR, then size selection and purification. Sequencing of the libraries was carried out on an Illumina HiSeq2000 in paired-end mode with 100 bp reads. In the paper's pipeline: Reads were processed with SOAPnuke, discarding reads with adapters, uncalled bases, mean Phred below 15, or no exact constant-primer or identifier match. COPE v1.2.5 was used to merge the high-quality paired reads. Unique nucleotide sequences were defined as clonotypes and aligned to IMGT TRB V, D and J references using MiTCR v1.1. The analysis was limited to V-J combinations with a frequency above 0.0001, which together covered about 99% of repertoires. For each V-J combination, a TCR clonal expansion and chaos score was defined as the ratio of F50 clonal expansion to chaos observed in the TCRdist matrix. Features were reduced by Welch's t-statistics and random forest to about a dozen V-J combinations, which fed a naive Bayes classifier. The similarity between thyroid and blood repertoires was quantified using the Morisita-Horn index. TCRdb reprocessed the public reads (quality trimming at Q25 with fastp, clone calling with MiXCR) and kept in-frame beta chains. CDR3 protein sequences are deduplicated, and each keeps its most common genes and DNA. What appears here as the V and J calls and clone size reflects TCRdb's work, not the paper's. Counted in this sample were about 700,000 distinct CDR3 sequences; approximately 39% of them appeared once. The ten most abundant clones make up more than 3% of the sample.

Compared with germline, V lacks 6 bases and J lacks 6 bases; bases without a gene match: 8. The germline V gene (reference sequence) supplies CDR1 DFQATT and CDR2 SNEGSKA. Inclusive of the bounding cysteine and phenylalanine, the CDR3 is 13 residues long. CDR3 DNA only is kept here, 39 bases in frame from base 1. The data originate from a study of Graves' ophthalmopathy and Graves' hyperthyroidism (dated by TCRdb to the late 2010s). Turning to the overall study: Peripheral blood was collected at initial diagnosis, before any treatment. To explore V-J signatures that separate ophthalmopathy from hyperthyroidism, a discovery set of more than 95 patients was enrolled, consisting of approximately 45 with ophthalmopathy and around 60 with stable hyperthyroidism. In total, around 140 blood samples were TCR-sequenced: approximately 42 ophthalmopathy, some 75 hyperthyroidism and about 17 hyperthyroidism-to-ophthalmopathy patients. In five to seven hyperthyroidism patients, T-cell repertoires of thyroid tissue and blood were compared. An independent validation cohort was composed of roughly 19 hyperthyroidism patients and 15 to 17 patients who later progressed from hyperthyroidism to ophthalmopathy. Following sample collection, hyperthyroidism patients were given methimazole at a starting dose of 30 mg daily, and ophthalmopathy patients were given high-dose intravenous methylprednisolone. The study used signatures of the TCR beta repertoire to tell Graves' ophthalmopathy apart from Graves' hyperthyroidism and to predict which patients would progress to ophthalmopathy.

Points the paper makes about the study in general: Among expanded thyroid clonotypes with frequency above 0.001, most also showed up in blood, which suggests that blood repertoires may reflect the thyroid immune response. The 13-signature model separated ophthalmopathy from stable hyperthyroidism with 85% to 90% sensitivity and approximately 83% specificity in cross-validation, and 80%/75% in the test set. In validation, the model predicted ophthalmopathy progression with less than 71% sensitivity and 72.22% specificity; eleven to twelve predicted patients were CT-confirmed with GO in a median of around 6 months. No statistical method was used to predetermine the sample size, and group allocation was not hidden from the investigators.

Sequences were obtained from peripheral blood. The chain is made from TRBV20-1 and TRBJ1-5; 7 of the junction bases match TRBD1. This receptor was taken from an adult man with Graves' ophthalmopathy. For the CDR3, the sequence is CSATTGVGQPQHF. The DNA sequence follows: TGCAGTGCAACAACAGGGGTGGGTCAGCCCCAGCATTTT.